The 17 T cell receptor beta chains listed next were all sequenced from one sample in a study of graft-versus-host responses after intestinal transplantation. These receptors' targets are unknown. The table came from immunoSEQ multiplex PCR; TCRdb's copy has only in-frame clones and leaves some out. The sample has 130,000 to 150,000 clones; 80% to 95% are singletons. Source: unstimulated CD4+ T cells sorted from spleen or lymph node cells, taken before intestinal transplant. Receptors were obtained from a human donor who received an intestinal transplant.

This chain uses TRBV27 with TRBJ1-2; a weak D match, TRBD1 (5 bases). The V gene lost 0 bases and the J gene lost 6 bases, with 14 bases spanning the gap. The CDR3 length is 15 residues. CDR1 and CDR2 (germline): MNHEY, SMNVEV (reference sequence). CDR3: CASSLSFRVLNGYTF. CDR3 coding DNA: TGTGCCAGCAGTTTATCATTCAGGGTCCTTAATGGCTACACCTTC.

This chain links TRBV27 with TRBJ1-1; TRBD1 is a possible D gene (6 bases). Germline CDR1 is MNHEY and CDR2 is SMNVEV (reference sequence). This CDR3 spans 15 amino acids. Trimming removed 3 bases at V and 1 base at J, with 12 bases between. CDR3 region: CASSLFGRGNTEAFF. In DNA form, the CDR3 reads TGTGCCAGCAGTTTGTTCGGCAGGGGGAACACTGAAGCTTTCTTT.

This clone was observed once. The chain combines TRBV10-3 with TRBJ2-3; unclear D gene. This CDR3 is built from 14 residues. Germline CDR1 and CDR2: ENHRY and SYGVKD. V lost 2 bases and J lost 4, with 10 bases in between. The CDR3 spells CAISENLSPDTQYF. CDR3 nucleotide sequence: TGTGCCATCAGTGAGAACCTTTCCCCAGATACGCAGTATTTT.

The chain links TRBV29-1 to TRBJ2-3; D unclear. Trimming took 3 bases from V and 2 from J, leaving 12 bases between them. Germline CDR1 SQVTM, CDR2 ANQGSEA. The CDR3 length is 14 residues. The CDR3 DNA is TGCAGCGTTGATGCGGTAAGGACCACAGATACGCAGTATTTT. This codes for CSVDAVRTTDTQYF.

This rearrangement joins TRBV28 to TRBJ2-4; 7 positions agree with TRBD2. With V trimmed by 5 bases and J by 4 bases, 8 bases remained unmatched. This CDR3 is built from 15 residues. Germline CDR1 reads MDHEN; CDR2 reads SYDVKM. For the CDR3, the DNA is TGTGCCAGCAGTCTGACGGGAGGCCAGAAAAACATTCAGTACTTC. Translated, it gives CASSLTGGQKNIQYF.

The chain links TRBV29-1 to TRBJ2-5; no clear D gene. This CDR3 contains 14 residues. Trimming stripped 0 bases from V and 4 bases from J, with 12 bases between. The germline gives CDR1 SQVTM, CDR2 ANQGSEA. The CDR3: CSVEDLGEVETQYF. CDR3 DNA: TGCAGCGTTGAAGATCTCGGTGAAGTAGAGACCCAGTACTTC.

The chain joins TRBV27 to TRBJ1-2; 8 positions match TRBD1. This CDR3 is built from 14 residues. With 4 bases clipped from V and 1 base from J, the junction kept 2 bases outside the gene matches. From germline, CDR1 is MNHEY and CDR2 SMNVEV (reference sequence). In nucleotides, the CDR3 is TGTGCCAGCAGTTCCGACAGGGGTAACTATGGCTACACCTTC. It translates to CASSSDRGNYGYTF.

The chain is built from TRBV7-2 and TRBJ2-1; 7 nucleotides match TRBD1. This CDR3 has 15 amino acids. The V gene's germline CDR1 is SGHTA and CDR2 FQGNSA. V dropped 0 bases and J dropped 8; count of bases not matched to a gene: 7. CDR3 sequence (DNA): TGTGCCAGCAGCTTAGCGACGACAGGGTACGATGAGCAGTTCTTC. It is translated as CASSLATTGYDEQFF. The entire variable domain, with the rest obtained from reference TRBV7-2 and TRBJ2-1, is as follows: GAGVSQSPSNKVTEKGKDVELRCDPISGHTALYWYRQSLGQGLEFLIYFQGNSAPDKSGLPSDRFSAERTGGSVSTLTIQRTQQEDSAVYLCASSLATTGYDEQFFGPGTRLTVL.

This clone was found once. J is TRBJ2-5 and V is TRBV10-3; the match to TRBD2 covers 10 bases. There are 15 residues in the CDR3. V lost 8 bases, J lost 9 bases, and 15 bases stayed unmatched. The germline V gene has CDR1 ENHRY and CDR2 SYGVKD. The CDR3 DNA is TGTGCCATCTCTCCTAGCGGGGGTTCCGAGGAGGCCCAGTACTTC. This sequence encodes CAISPSGGSEEAQYF.

V and J are TRBV9 and TRBJ2-7; 9 bases fit TRBD2. Trimming removed 0 bases from V and 4 bases from J; junction bases left unmatched: 5. Germline V lookup: CDR1 SGDLS, CDR2 YYNGEE. This CDR3 has 15 amino acids. The CDR3, as DNA: TGTGCCAGCAGCGTAGGAATAGCGGGAGCTTACGAGCAGTACTTC. Its translation: CASSVGIAGAYEQYF.

The chain links TRBV9 to TRBJ2-1; D ambiguous. The CDR3 runs to 14 residues. Between the trimmed V and J ends, which lost 0 bases and 6 bases, there was a span of 10 bases. The V gene's germline CDR1 is SGDLS and CDR2 YYNGEE. Written as DNA, the CDR3 is TGTGCCAGCAGCGTAGTCCCTCAGGCCAATGAGCAGTTCTTC. Translating gives CASSVVPQANEQFF.

The chain joins TRBV5-4 to TRBJ2-5, with TRBD1 matching over 7 bases. This CDR3 contains 13 residues. Germline values: CDR1 SGHNT, CDR2 YYREEE (reference sequence). With V trimmed by 2 bases and J by 3 bases, 1 base remained unmatched. CDR3 sequence: CASSLDREETQYF. The CDR3 DNA is TGTGCCAGCAGCTTAGACAGGGAAGAGACCCAGTACTTC.

The chain carries TRBV6-1 and TRBJ2-7; D may match TRBD1 or TRBD2 (6 bases each). The germline V and J ends were trimmed by 6 bases and 3 bases, with 18 bases remaining between them. Germline V gene sequence: CDR1 MNHNS, CDR2 SASEGT. This CDR3 spans 15 amino acids. The CDR3 DNA sequence: TGTGCCAGCAGCCACTGGGGGGAGACAGGCTACGAGCAGTACTTC. Translated, it gives CASSHWGETGYEQYF.

The chain uses TRBV18 and TRBJ2-2, with 9 bases matching TRBD2. This CDR3 region has 16 residues. The V gene's germline CDR1 is KGHSH and CDR2 LQKENI. V shed 2 bases, J shed 6 bases, and the junction held 7 bases outside the gene matches. Written as DNA, the CDR3 is TGTGCCAGCTCACCAAAAAATAGCGGGAGCCCCGGGGAGCTGTTTTTT. Encoded protein: CASSPKNSGSPGELFF.

This chain connects TRBV7-9 to TRBJ1-1; D is undetermined. V was trimmed by 5 bases and J by 1 base, leaving 11 bases between them. The CDR3 is 14 amino acids. Germline assignment: CDR1 SEHNR and CDR2 FQNEAQ (reference sequence). In DNA form, the CDR3 reads TGTGCCAGCAGCCTCTCGGACTCGAACACTGAAGCTTTCTTT. It codes for CASSLSDSNTEAFF.

The V and J genes are TRBV30 and TRBJ2-1; possibly TRBD1 or TRBD2 for D (5 bases each). V lost 7 bases and J 4 bases, leaving 14 bases between the germline ends. The CDR3 is 13 residues long. CDR1 is GTSNPN, CDR2 SVGIG, per germline (reference sequence). For the CDR3, the DNA is TGTGCCTCCGGGAAGGGGCTATACAATGAGCAGTTCTTC. Its translation is CASGKGLYNEQFF.

The chain recombines TRBV6-5 with TRBJ2-3, with D unclear. Trimming left V 2 bases short and J 2 bases short, with 8 bases between. Germline CDR1 is MNHEY and CDR2 is SVGAGI. This CDR3 region has 14 residues. CDR3 DNA: TGTGCCAGCAGTTACGTCCGAGTCACAGATACGCAGTATTTT. This codes for CASSYVRVTDTQYF.